These 31 T cell receptor beta chains share one sample of origin, sequenced in a study of T-cell memory formation after mild COVID-19 (dated by TCRdb to 2020 to 2023). Receptor libraries were prepared by 5' RACE. TCRdb records Illumina NovaSeq 6000 as the sequencer. TCRdb itself trimmed the public reads at Q25 with fastp, ran MiXCR and retained productive beta chains. A single entry per CDR3 protein holds the most common genes and DNA from its merged rows. The table for this sample lists about 250,000 distinct CDR3 sequences; 15% of them were counted only once. The ten largest account for around 2% of the sample. The sample comprised PBMCs or a T cell subset sorted from them (not recorded which). All receptors derive from an adult woman who had mild COVID-19 (a few samples of this study predate the infection). The sample titles of this study are shuffled in the database, so cell type and time point are left out; the donor was told from shared clones.

This clonotype was seen more than once but under ten times. The V and J genes are TRBV29-1 and TRBJ2-3; D remains ambiguous. The CDR3 has 14 amino acids. Germline CDR1 reads SQVTM; CDR2 reads ANQGSEA. Trimming removed 6 bases at V and 3 bases at J, with 16 bases between. In DNA, the CDR3 is TGCAGCGTCGCGAGCCGTCTAGTAACAGATACGCAGTATTTT. It encodes CSVASRLVTDTQYF.

This clonotype appeared many times. The chain links TRBV5-6 to TRBJ2-1; 11 bases agree with TRBD1. CDR1 SGHDT and CDR2 YYEEEE come from the germline V gene. Trimming cost V 2 bases and J 6 bases; bases outside gene matches: 4. The CDR3 runs to 15 residues. CDR3 in DNA: TGTGCCAGCAGCTTCCGGACAGGGGGCTTCAATGAGCAGTTCTTC. This encodes CASSFRTGGFNEQFF.

The V gene is TRBV6-2 or TRBV6-3, the J gene TRBJ2-1, with 8 positions matching TRBD2. The CDR3 runs 16 residues. Looked up from germline, CDR1 is MNHEY and CDR2 is SVGEGT. With 5 bases clipped from V and 2 bases from J, the junction kept 8 bases outside the gene matches. CDR3 in amino acids: CASSLSGTMPYNEQFF. The CDR3 nucleotides read TGTGCCAGCAGTCTTAGCGGGACTATGCCCTACAATGAGCAGTTCTTC.

This clonotype was counted only a few times. The chain has TRBV5-1 and TRBJ2-6; D could derive from TRBD1 or TRBD2 (5 bases each). CDR3 length: 20 residues. Germline V gene data show CDR1 as SGHRS and CDR2 as YFSETQ. V lost 0 bases, J lost 0 bases, and 19 bases lay in between. DNA of the CDR3: TGCGCCAGCAGCTTGGTGTTAGGGGACCGTAAAAGCTCTGGGGCCAACGTCCTGACTTTC. This gives the protein CASSLVLGDRKSSGANVLTF.

There are a few counts of this clonotype. The chain combines TRBV6-6 with TRBJ2-1; 11 bases match TRBD1. Germline V gene data show CDR1 as MNHNY and CDR2 as SVGAGI (reference sequence). The CDR3 consists of 15 residues. Trimming cost V 6 bases and J 6 bases; bases outside gene matches: 7. CDR3 in DNA: TGTGCCAGCAGCGACCGGGACAGGGGGAGCAATGAGCAGTTCTTC. This sequence encodes CASSDRDRGSNEQFF.

This clonotype was seen more than once but under ten times. The chain recombines TRBV27 with TRBJ1-1; the match to TRBD1 covers 9 bases. With 6 bases clipped from V and 4 bases from J, the junction kept 9 bases outside the gene matches. CDR1 is MNHEY, CDR2 SMNVEV, per germline (reference sequence). CDR3 length: 15 amino acids. The CDR3 sequence: CASSLQGAVPTEAFF. CDR3 bases: TGTGCCAGCAGCTTACAGGGGGCTGTTCCCACTGAAGCTTTCTTT.

The chain couples TRBV7-9 to TRBJ2-2, with TRBD1 identical over 7 bases. Trimming cost V 4 bases and J 3 bases; bases outside gene matches: 8. The CDR3 contains 16 residues. Germline lookup yields CDR1 SEHNR and CDR2 FQNEAQ (reference sequence). DNA of the CDR3: TGTGCCAGCAGCTCCGACAGGGCGGGCGACACCGGGGAGCTGTTTTTT. Its protein is CASSSDRAGDTGELFF.

The chain employs TRBV9 and TRBJ2-7; D possibly corresponds to TRBD1 (5 bases). The V end was cut by 3 bases, the J end by 4 bases, with 17 bases between. This CDR3 comprises 15 residues. Germline V gene data show CDR1 as SGDLS and CDR2 as YYNGEE. CDR3: CASSATGLGVYEQYF. CDR3 in DNA: TGTGCCAGCAGCGCGACCGGCCTAGGGGTTTACGAGCAGTACTTC. Full variable domain (outside the CDR3, taken from reference TRBV9 and TRBJ2-7): DSGVTQTPKHLITATGQRVTLRCSPRSGDLSVYWYQQSLDQGLQFLIQYYNGEERAKGNILERFSAQQFPDLHSELNLSSLELGDSALYFCASSATGLGVYEQYFGPGTRLTVT.

This clonotype was found a few times. This chain links TRBV2 with TRBJ2-5, with D perhaps given as TRBD1 or TRBD2 (5 bases each). There are 15 residues in the CDR3. The germline CDR1 and CDR2 sequences are SNHLY and FYNNEI. Trimming cost V 6 bases and J 2 bases, with 16 bases left between them. CDR3 nucleotide sequence: TGTGCCAGCAGGGTGTTCGGGGCCGGGCAAGAGACCCAGTACTTC. It yields the protein CASRVFGAGQETQYF. The entire variable domain, with the rest obtained from reference TRBV2 and TRBJ2-5, is as follows: EPEVTQTPSHQVTQMGQEVILRCVPISNHLYFYWYRQILGQKVEFLVSFYNNEISEKSEIFDDQFSVERPDGSNFTLKIRSTKLEDSAMYFCASRVFGAGQETQYFGPGTRLLVL.

The rearrangement links TRBV12-3 or TRBV12-4 to TRBJ1-4; D perhaps matches TRBD1 (5 bases). This CDR3 contains 13 residues. The V end was cut by 3 bases, the J end by 8 bases, with 10 bases between. CDR3 in amino acids: CASSLRGGEKLFF. The CDR3 DNA is TGTGCCAGCAGTTTGAGGGGTGGAGAAAAACTGTTTTTT.

The rearrangement links TRBV6-6 to TRBJ1-1; D unclear. This CDR3 has 13 residues. V was pared by 2 bases and J by 3 bases, with 7 bases between. CDR1 MNHNY and CDR2 SVGAGI come from the germline V gene (reference sequence). CDR3 sequence reads: CASSYEEYTEAFF. In DNA, the CDR3 is TGTGCCAGCAGTTACGAAGAGTACACTGAAGCTTTCTTT.

The DNA of the CDR3 is TGTGCCAGCAGTCCCCAGACAGTGAACACTGAAGCTTTCTTT. This gives the protein CASSPQTVNTEAFF. The J gene is TRBJ1-1, the V gene TRBV27; D may be TRBD1 (5 bases). This CDR3 has 14 amino acids. Germline V gives CDR1 MNHEY, CDR2 SMNVEV (reference sequence). The ends were cut back, 5 bases at V and 0 bases at J, with 10 bases in the middle.

This clonotype turned up a few times. The rearrangement uses TRBV4-3 and TRBJ1-6; D might be TRBD1 (5 bases). Trimming pared 2 bases from V and 7 bases from J, leaving 9 bases between. The germline CDR1 and CDR2 sequences are LGHNA and YSLEER. CDR3 length: 14 residues. CDR3 protein: CASSQIQGNSPLHF. CDR3 DNA sequence: TGCGCCAGCAGCCAAATCCAGGGAAATTCACCCCTCCACTTT.

This clonotype was found a few times. V is TRBV10-3 and J is TRBJ2-5; D perhaps matches TRBD2 (6 bases). CDR1 and CDR2 (germline): ENHRY, SYGVKD. The CDR3 sequence is 20 residues long. V was shortened by 3 bases and J by 4 bases, with 30 bases between the two germline ends. CDR3 protein: CAISDSRRVSTGTPRETQYF. CDR3 DNA sequence: TGTGCCATCAGTGACTCGCGTCGGGTGAGCACCGGGACTCCAAGAGAGACCCAGTACTTC.

This clonotype was found a few times. The chain recombines TRBV7-2 with TRBJ2-5; 9 bases are shared with TRBD1. Germline V lookup: CDR1 SGHTA, CDR2 FQGNSA. The CDR3 is 16 amino acids. V lost 0 bases to trimming and J lost 2 bases; unmatched junction nucleotides: 4. CDR3 in amino acids: CASSLAFGQGQETQYF. The CDR3 DNA is TGTGCCAGCAGCTTAGCGTTTGGACAGGGGCAAGAGACCCAGTACTTC.

The chain joins TRBV6-5 to TRBJ2-7, with TRBD1 matching 12 bases. The germline V gene has CDR1 MNHEY and CDR2 SVGAGI. The trim removed 0 bases at V and 5 bases at J, leaving 5 bases unmatched. The CDR3 has 16 residues. CDR3 residues: CASSYSSGTGGHEQYF. The CDR3 nucleotides are TGTGCCAGCAGTTACTCGTCTGGGACAGGGGGCCACGAGCAGTACTTC.

This clonotype was counted a few times. The chain is built from TRBV6-5 and TRBJ2-5, with 7 bases identical to TRBD1. Per germline, CDR1 MNHEY and CDR2 SVGAGI. There are 14 residues in the CDR3. V gave up 6 bases and J gave up 1 base; unmatched junction bases: 5. DNA of the CDR3: TGTGCCAGCAGGCCCGGGACAGTCCAAGAGACCCAGTACTTC. It is translated as CASRPGTVQETQYF.

The V call is TRBV12-3 or TRBV12-4, the J call TRBJ2-7, with D tentatively TRBD2 (6 bases). The CDR3 has 14 amino acids. V was cut by 7 bases and J by 4 bases, with 17 bases left in between. CDR3 loop: CASTPRGTGYEQYF. The CDR3 DNA reads as TGTGCCAGCACCCCGCGGGGAACCGGGTACGAGCAGTACTTC.

This clonotype was counted a single time. The chain links TRBV24-1 to TRBJ2-1; the D is unclear. This CDR3 contains 13 residues. The V gene lost 1 base and the J gene lost 15 bases, with 15 bases spanning the gap. Per the germline V gene, CDR1 is KGHDR and CDR2 is SFDVKD. In nucleotides, the CDR3 is TGTGCCACCAGTGATTTCGCTCAGGTTACACCGTTCTTC. Its protein is CATSDFAQVTPFF.

This clonotype was observed many times. The V and J genes are TRBV24-1 and TRBJ2-1, with D maybe TRBD2 (5 bases). V was shortened by 1 base and J by 6 bases, with 15 bases between the two germline ends. The CDR3 is 16 amino acids. Germline V gives CDR1 KGHDR, CDR2 SFDVKD. CDR3 nucleotide sequence: TGTGCCACCAGTGATTTCGACGGCAAGAGGGCCAATGAGCAGTTCTTC. Translating it yields CATSDFDGKRANEQFF.

The V gene is TRBV15, the J gene TRBJ1-1, with D possibly TRBD1 on 5 matching bases. Between the trimmed V and J ends, which lost 0 bases and 3 bases, there was a span of 8 bases. This CDR3 comprises 14 residues. From germline, CDR1 is LNHNV and CDR2 YYDKDF (reference sequence). This CDR3 is CATSRDRQHTEAFF. The CDR3 DNA sequence: TGTGCCACCAGCAGAGATAGACAGCACACTGAAGCTTTCTTT.

The chain has TRBV12-3 or TRBV12-4 and TRBJ2-1, with 9 bases lining up with TRBD1. The CDR3 contains 14 residues. The J segment lost 4 bases and the V segment lost 6 bases, leaving 4 bases of the junction unmatched. For the CDR3, the DNA is TGTGCCAGCAGGGACGGACAGGGGTACAATGAGCAGTTCTTC. Its translation: CASRDGQGYNEQFF.

The chain links TRBV4-1 to TRBJ2-1; D unclear. Between the trimmed V and J ends, which lost 3 bases and 13 bases, there was a span of 13 bases. The CDR3 extends over 12 amino acids. Germline V CDR1 and CDR2: MGHRA, YSYEKL. The CDR3 protein is CASSQSGRNQFF. Here the CDR3 DNA reads TGCGCCAGCAGCCAGAGTGGACGGAACCAGTTCTTC.

This clonotype was found a few times. J is TRBJ2-3 and V is TRBV4-3; D not resolved. Germline assignment: CDR1 LGHNA and CDR2 YSLEER. Deletions cut 1 base from V and 7 bases from J, with 18 bases between. The CDR3 loop spans 16 amino acids. CDR3 in amino acids: CASSQGVGGFTNTQYF. CDR3 in DNA: TGCGCCAGCAGCCAAGGTGTTGGCGGCTTCACGAATACGCAGTATTTT.

This clonotype was seen a few times. This chain connects TRBV7-9 to TRBJ1-1; D is unresolved. Germline CDR1 and CDR2: SEHNR and FQNEAQ (reference sequence). The CDR3 totals 13 residues. With 5 bases removed from V and 7 bases from J, the gap between germline ends came to 14 bases. CDR3 DNA: TGTGCCAGCAGCCGAAACGCGGACGGTGAAGCTTTCTTT. Translation gives CASSRNADGEAFF.

The table lists this clonotype with many counts. The rearrangement joins TRBV20-1 to TRBJ1-5; D might be TRBD1 (5 bases). This CDR3 has 13 residues. The V gene's germline CDR1 is DFQATT and CDR2 SNEGSKA (reference sequence). Trimming cost V 0 bases and J 7 bases, with 10 bases left between them. CDR3 loop: CSAREGVGQPQHF. CDR3 bases: TGCAGTGCTAGAGAAGGGGTCGGGCAGCCCCAGCATTTT.

The rearrangement uses TRBV5-4 and TRBJ2-5; D might be TRBD2 (5 bases). CDR1 is SGHNT, CDR2 YYREEE, per germline (reference sequence). V lost 0 bases and J lost 5, with 11 bases in between. CDR3 size: 14 residues. The CDR3 region is CASSLVGPGETQYF. DNA of the CDR3: TGTGCCAGCAGCTTGGTTGGGCCGGGGGAGACCCAGTACTTC.

This clonotype was counted a few times. The rearrangement links TRBV6-5 to TRBJ1-3; D uncertain. Germline CDR1 and CDR2: MNHEY and SVGAGI. This CDR3 is 16 amino acids long. Between the trimmed V and J ends, which lost 0 bases and 0 bases, there was a span of 9 bases. The CDR3: CASSYSSSNSGNTIYF. The CDR3 region has the DNA TGTGCCAGCAGTTACTCGTCGTCTAACTCTGGAAACACCATATATTTT.

The chain combines TRBV6-5 with TRBJ1-1; D might be TRBD1 (5 bases). The length of the CDR3 is 17 residues. The ends were cut back, 7 bases at V and 0 bases at J, with 21 bases in the middle. In germline, CDR1 is MNHEY, CDR2 SVGAGI. The DNA of the CDR3 is TGTGCCAGCAATACTCGACAGTACCTACGCATGAACACTGAAGCTTTCTTT. Its protein is CASNTRQYLRMNTEAFF.

In this sample, this clonotype turned up many times. The chain couples TRBV12-3 or TRBV12-4 to TRBJ2-2; 8 nucleotides match TRBD2. CDR3 length: 15 residues. Unmatched junction bases numbered 2, after V lost 5 bases and J lost 0 bases. CDR3 coding DNA: TGTGCCAGCAGTAAAGCGGGGGCGAACACCGGGGAGCTGTTTTTT. Encoded protein: CASSKAGANTGELFF.

The V call is TRBV30, the J call TRBJ2-3; D is tentatively TRBD1 or TRBD2 (5 bases each). Germline V gene lookup returns CDR1 GTSNPN and CDR2 SVGIG (reference sequence). V was trimmed by 7 bases and J by 5 bases, leaving 25 bases between them. The CDR3 extends over 16 amino acids. CDR3 in amino acids: CAFFHRRRGGGDTQYF. The DNA of the CDR3 is TGTGCCTTCTTTCATCGTCGTCGGGGCGGCGGAGATACGCAGTATTTT.